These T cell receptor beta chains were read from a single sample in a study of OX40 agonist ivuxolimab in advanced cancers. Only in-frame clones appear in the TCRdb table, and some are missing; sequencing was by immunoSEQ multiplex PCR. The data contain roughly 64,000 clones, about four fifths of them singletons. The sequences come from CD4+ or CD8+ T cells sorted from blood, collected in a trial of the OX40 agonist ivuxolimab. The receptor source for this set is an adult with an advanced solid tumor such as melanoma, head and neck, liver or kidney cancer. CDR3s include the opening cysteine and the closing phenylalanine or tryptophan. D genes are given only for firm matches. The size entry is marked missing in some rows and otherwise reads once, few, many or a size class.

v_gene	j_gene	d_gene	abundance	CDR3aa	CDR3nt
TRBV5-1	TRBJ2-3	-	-	CASSLSPGGPDTQYF	TGCGCCAGCAGCTTGAGCCCCGGGGGCCCAGATACGCAGTATTTT
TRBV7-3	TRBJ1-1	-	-	CASSLDPSNTEAFF	TGTGCCAGCAGCTTAGACCCGAGTAACACTGAAGCTTTCTTT
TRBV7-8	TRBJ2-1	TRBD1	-	CASSPEQGADEQFF	TGTGCCAGCAGCCCAGAACAGGGGGCCGATGAGCAGTTCTTC
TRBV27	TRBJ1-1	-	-	CASSLYNRAAAFF	TGTGCCAGCAGTTTATACAACAGGGCGGCGGCTTTCTTT
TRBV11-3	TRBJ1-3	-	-	CASSFAGTDSGNTIYF	TGTGCCAGCAGCTTCGCAGGCACCGACTCTGGAAACACCATATATTTT
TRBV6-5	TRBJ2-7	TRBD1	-	CASSSTGQGHEQYF	TGTGCCAGCAGTTCAACTGGACAGGGACACGAGCAGTACTTC
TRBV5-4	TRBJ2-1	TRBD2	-	CASSSNLGAGGRNEQFF	TGTGCCAGCAGCTCCAACTTGGGAGCGGGGGGGCGCAATGAGCAGTTCTTC
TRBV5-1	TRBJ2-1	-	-	CASSSGTRIYNEQFF	TGCGCCAGCAGTTCTGGGACCAGGATCTACAATGAGCAGTTCTTC
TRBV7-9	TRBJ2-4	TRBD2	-	CASSSTSGASGLAKNIQYF	TGTGCCAGCAGCTCCACTTCCGGGGCTAGCGGACTAGCCAAAAACATTCAGTACTTC
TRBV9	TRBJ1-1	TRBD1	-	CASSVGGQGGTEAFF	TGTGCCAGCAGCGTAGGTGGACAGGGGGGCACTGAAGCTTTCTTT
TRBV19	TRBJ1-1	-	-	CASTETGYVTEAFF	TGTGCCAGTACGGAGACGGGGTACGTCACTGAAGCTTTCTTT
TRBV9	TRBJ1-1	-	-	CASSVNRNTEAFF	TGTGCCAGCAGCGTAAACAGGAACACTGAAGCTTTCTTT
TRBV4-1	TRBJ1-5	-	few	CASSHNTGFGQPQHF	TGCGCCAGCAGCCACAACACAGGGTTTGGGCAGCCCCAGCATTTT
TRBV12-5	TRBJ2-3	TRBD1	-	CASGAGTGGWGDTQYF	TGTGCTAGTGGCGCCGGGACAGGGGGCTGGGGAGATACGCAGTATTTT
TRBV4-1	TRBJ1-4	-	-	CASSQERGDEKLFF	TGCGCCAGCAGCCAAGAAAGGGGTGATGAAAAACTGTTTTTT
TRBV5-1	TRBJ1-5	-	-	CASSLGLGQPQHF	TGCGCCAGCAGCTTGGGATTAGGTCAGCCCCAGCATTTT
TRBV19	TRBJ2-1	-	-	CASRKVLGTEQFF	TGTGCCAGTAGGAAGGTATTAGGGACAGAGCAGTTCTTC
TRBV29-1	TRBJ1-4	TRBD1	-	CSVYGTGREKLFF	TGCAGCGTTTACGGGACAGGGAGAGAAAAACTGTTTTTT
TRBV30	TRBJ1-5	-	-	CAWSRGNNQPQHF	TGTGCCTGGAGTCGCGGCAACAATCAGCCCCAGCATTTT
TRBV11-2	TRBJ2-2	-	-	CASSRRGTGELFF	TGTGCCAGCAGCCGGAGGGGCACCGGGGAGCTGTTTTTT
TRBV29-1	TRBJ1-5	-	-	CSARWGDQPQHF	TGCAGCGCTAGGTGGGGCGATCAGCCCCAGCATTTT
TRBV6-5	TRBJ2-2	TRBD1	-	CASSYWTGGAGELFF	TGTGCCAGCAGTTACTGGACAGGGGGGGCCGGGGAGCTGTTTTTT